The 12 T cell receptor beta chains below all came from one sample that was sequenced in a study of identical twins. TCRdb redid the calling of the 5' RACE reads with MiXCR, one entry per CDR3 protein. The profile shows 450,000 or so distinct CDR3 sequences, 12% to 15% of them singletons. The sample was also linked to a second study, of yellow fever vaccine responses in identical twins.

Specimen: CD4+ T cells sorted from blood. These receptors came from a woman aged 18-35 years in good health.

The chain carries TRBV20-1 and TRBJ2-3, with D unresolved. V was clipped by 6 bases and J by 4 bases, with 17 bases between them. The length of the CDR3 is 14 residues. Germline V gene lookup returns CDR1 DFQATT and CDR2 SNEGSKA (reference sequence). CDR3: CSATIDGRADTQYF. CDR3 DNA: TGCAGTGCCACCATAGACGGTCGTGCAGATACGCAGTATTTT.

V and J are TRBV3-1 and TRBJ2-1; 11 nucleotides line up with TRBD2. The CDR3 runs to 15 residues. Germline values: CDR1 LGHDT, CDR2 YNNKEL (reference sequence). Trimming removed 4 bases from V and 9 bases from J; junction bases left unmatched: 8. The CDR3 DNA is TGTGCCAGCAGCCGTACTAGCGGGAGTTTTATTGAGCAGTTCTTC. This sequence encodes CASSRTSGSFIEQFF.

This clonotype has more than one count but fewer than ten. The chain couples TRBV3-1 to TRBJ2-7; 9 positions agree with TRBD1. Germline values: CDR1 LGHDT, CDR2 YNNKEL (reference sequence). The ends lost 6 bases at V and 5 bases at J; junction bases unmatched: 11. The CDR3 spans 15 residues. In nucleotides, the CDR3 is TGTGCCAGCAGTCGTATTGGGACAGGGAACGACGAGCAGTACTTC. Translated: CASSRIGTGNDEQYF.

CDR3 sequence: CASSSRQDYEQYF. CDR3 in DNA: TGTGCCAGCAGCTCACGACAAGACTACGAGCAGTACTTC. V gene TRBV5-4 combines with J gene TRBJ2-7; D gene uncertain. The CDR3 covers 13 residues. The ends were cut back, 3 bases at V and 3 bases at J, with 10 bases in the middle. Germline values: CDR1 SGHNT, CDR2 YYREEE (reference sequence).

The CDR3 reads CAISGGRRWTQYF. For the CDR3, the DNA is TGTGCCATATCCGGAGGCCGAAGGTGGACCCAGTACTTC. The J gene is TRBJ2-5, the V gene TRBV27; TRBD2 might be the D (5 bases). The CDR3 covers 13 residues. Trimming took 10 bases from V and 7 from J, leaving 19 bases between them. Germline V gene lookup returns CDR1 MNHEY and CDR2 SMNVEV (reference sequence).

The chain recombines TRBV7-3 with TRBJ2-1; 10 positions agree with TRBD1. Germline values: CDR1 SGHTA, CDR2 FQGTGA. Trimming at V came to 5 bases and at J to 7 bases, leaving 5 bases not matched to a gene. CDR3 size: 14 residues. Written as DNA, the CDR3 is TGTGCCAGCAGCAATGACAGGGGGCAGAATGAGCAGTTCTTC. Its protein is CASSNDRGQNEQFF.

This clonotype was counted once. The V gene is TRBV27, the J gene TRBJ1-4, with D tentatively TRBD1 (5 bases). The CDR3 consists of 13 residues. With 5 bases removed from V and 8 bases from J, the gap between germline ends came to 12 bases. The germline gives CDR1 MNHEY, CDR2 SMNVEV (reference sequence). The CDR3 is CASSNWSGEKLFF. The CDR3 DNA follows: TGTGCCAGCAGTAACTGGTCAGGGGAAAAACTGTTTTTT.

The sample holds a few counts of this clonotype. Written as DNA, the CDR3 is TGTGCCAGCAGCATACCGGGACAGGGGTTTCATGAGCAGTTCTTC. This sequence encodes CASSIPGQGFHEQFF. This chain joins TRBV14 and TRBJ2-1; TRBD1 agrees at 10 bases. The CDR3 consists of 15 residues. Germline V gene data show CDR1 as SGHDN and CDR2 as FVKESK. With V trimmed by 5 bases and J by 8 bases, 9 bases remained unmatched. Full variable domain (remainder filled in from reference TRBV14 and TRBJ2-1): EAGVTQFPSHSVIEKGQTVTLRCDPISGHDNLYWYRRVMGKEIKFLLHFVKESKQDESGMPNNRFLAERTGGTYSTLKVQPAELEDSGVYFCASSIPGQGFHEQFFGPGTRLTVL.

This chain uses TRBV3-1 with TRBJ2-1; D is unclear. The V end was cut by 3 bases, the J end by 5 bases, with 11 bases between. This CDR3 has 14 amino acids. Germline V gives CDR1 LGHDT, CDR2 YNNKEL (reference sequence). The CDR3 DNA reads TGTGCCAGCAGCCACCTGACTTCACACAATGAGCAGTTCTTC. Its translation is CASSHLTSHNEQFF.

This clonotype was picked up a small number of times. The chain recombines TRBV6-5 with TRBJ2-1, with 8 bases matching TRBD2. Germline CDR1 and CDR2: MNHEY and SVGAGI. V trimming: 0 bases; J trimming: 2 bases; junction bases outside the gene matches: 3. This CDR3 has 16 residues. For the CDR3, the DNA is TGTGCCAGCAGTTACTCGAACGGGGGGGCCTACAATGAGCAGTTCTTC. Residues: CASSYSNGGAYNEQFF.

With regard to this clonotype: Relative to the germline gene, one junction end is altered; a read error may explain this. The V gene is TRBV2, the J gene TRBJ2-3, with 11 bases lining up with TRBD2. The CDR3 has 19 residues. Germline V lookup: CDR1 SNHLY, CDR2 FYNNEI. This CDR3 reads CTSSTKLAGEFYLTDTQYF. The CDR3 coding sequence is TGTACCAGCAGTACCAAACTAGCGGGAGAGTTTTACCTCACAGATACGCAGTATTTT.

This clonotype was seen a few times. This sequence joins TRBV10-3 and TRBJ2-3; tentatively, D is TRBD2 (6 bases). CDR3 length equals 12 residues. Germline V gene data show CDR1 as ENHRY and CDR2 as SYGVKD. The ends were cut back, 10 bases at V and 0 bases at J, with 8 bases in the middle. CDR3 protein: CATGTSTDTQYF. The CDR3 DNA reads TGTGCCACTGGGACTAGCACAGATACGCAGTATTTT.